Following are 17 T cell receptor beta chains from one sample sequenced in a study of T cells expressing NK-cell markers. TCRdb reprocessed the 5' RACE reads, with one entry per CDR3 protein and no DNA. In all, the sample yields fewer than 550,000 distinct CDR3 sequences. Sequences were obtained from blood T cells: a sorted CD56 or NKG2C T cell subset, CD4+ or CD8+ T cells, or bulk PBMC T cells (not recorded which). Receptors were obtained from a woman between 45 and 60 years old in good health.

This chain uses TRBV24-1 with TRBJ2-3. The germline CDR1 and CDR2 sequences are KGHDR and SFDVKD. CDR3 length: 13 amino acids. CDR3 residues: CATSVRNTDTQYF.

The V call is TRBV20-1, the J call TRBJ1-4. The length of the CDR3 is 14 residues. Germline V CDR1 and CDR2: DFQATT, SNEGSKA (reference sequence). Here the CDR3 reads CSALDGATNEKLFF.

The chain has TRBV10-3 and TRBJ2-4; checking the TCRdb D call of TRBD1 is not possible without DNA. This CDR3 has 15 amino acids. Germline V gene data show CDR1 as ENHRY and CDR2 as SYGVKD. The CDR3 sequence: CAISDGGQAKNIQYF.

The chain is built from TRBV29-1 and TRBJ2-2. The CDR3 has 12 residues. Looked up from germline, CDR1 is SQVTM and CDR2 is ANQGSEA. CDR3 amino acids: CSASWESGELFF.

The V gene is TRBV10-1, the J gene TRBJ2-3; there is no DNA to check the TCRdb D call of TRBD2. This CDR3 comprises 12 residues. The germline V gene encodes CDR1 WNHNN and CDR2 SYGVQD (reference sequence). This chain's CDR3 is CASGLNTDTQYF.

The rearrangement links TRBV10-3 to TRBJ2-2; without DNA, the TCRdb call of TRBD2 cannot be checked. Germline V gene lookup returns CDR1 ENHRY and CDR2 SYGVKD. The CDR3 is 16 residues long. The CDR3 sequence is CAITETIAGATGELFF.

The genes are TRBV6-1 and TRBJ1-2; TCRdb's D call of TRBD1 is untestable without DNA. Germline-derived CDR1 and CDR2 are MNHNS and SASEGT. The CDR3 is 13 residues long. The CDR3 reads CASAFNSGYGYTF.

This chain connects TRBV18 to TRBJ2-2. Looked up from germline, CDR1 is KGHSH and CDR2 is LQKENI. This CDR3 comprises 16 residues. The CDR3 sequence is CASSPQGGSDTGELFF.

The V and J genes are TRBV2 and TRBJ2-2; TCRdb calls TRBD1, which cannot be checked without DNA. Germline CDR1 reads SNHLY; CDR2 reads FYNNEI. The CDR3 is made up of 17 amino acids. CDR3 region: CAKKSEPPGAGTGELFF.

The chain couples TRBV6-2 or TRBV6-3 to TRBJ2-7; TCRdb's D call of TRBD1 is untestable without DNA. Germline CDR1 reads MNHEY; CDR2 reads SVGEGT. The CDR3 sequence is 16 residues long. Here the CDR3 reads CASSYERGSLTNEQYF.

The V call is TRBV4-1, the J call TRBJ2-5; the TRBD2 assignment by TCRdb is unverifiable without DNA. The CDR3 is 15 residues long. In germline, CDR1 is MGHRA, CDR2 YSYEKL. The CDR3 loop reads CASSWTSGSPETQYF.

This chain links TRBV6-1 with TRBJ2-1; TCRdb lists TRBD2, though no DNA is available to test this call. This CDR3 contains 16 residues. Germline V CDR1 and CDR2: MNHNS, SASEGT. CDR3 region: CASTSTGTSGTSEQFF.

The chain joins TRBV12-3 or TRBV12-4 to TRBJ2-1; TCRdb reports TRBD2, a call that lacks DNA to check it against. The CDR3 has 15 residues. The CDR3 loop is CASSRTSGNHNEQFF.

The chain joins TRBV10-3 to TRBJ1-2; there is no DNA to check the TCRdb D call of TRBD1. The CDR3 is 17 residues long. Germline V gene data show CDR1 as ENHRY and CDR2 as SYGVKD. CDR3 protein: CAISEPAGGGQGYGYTF.

The V call is TRBV19, the J call TRBJ1-5; the TCRdb D gene call, TRBD1, has no DNA to confirm it. The CDR3 runs 13 residues. The germline CDR1 and CDR2 sequences are LNHDA and SQIVND (reference sequence). The CDR3 loop reads CASSKQGNQPQHF.

The chain uses TRBV12-3 or TRBV12-4 and TRBJ2-1; TCRdb reports TRBD2, a call that lacks DNA to check it against. The CDR3 extends over 14 amino acids. This chain's CDR3 is CASSGLAGDNEQFF.

V usage is TRBV20-1 and J usage is TRBJ2-3; there is no DNA to check the TCRdb D call of TRBD2. The V gene's germline CDR1 is DFQATT and CDR2 SNEGSKA (reference sequence). The CDR3 contains 13 residues. The CDR3 region is CSAQSGSTDTQYF.